This is a list of T cell receptor beta chains from one sample in a study of PD-L1 blockade in urothelial cancer. Some clones are missing from TCRdb's copy, which holds only in-frame ones; the method was immunoSEQ multiplex PCR. The sample lists 25,000 to 30,000 clones, around 86% seen once, with more than 2% in the top ten. Sample: PBMCs, taken around atezolizumab (anti-PD-L1) treatment. These receptors all come from a man aged 45-65 years with urothelial cancer. The CDR3 runs from the conserved cysteine through the conserved F or W. A D gene is named only where the DNA matches it firmly. Expanded clones are given a class, and other clones once, few, many or no size at all.

j_call: TRBJ2-5
v_call: TRBV9
clone_size: .
d_call: .
cdr3_aa: CASSATPQAGETQYF
cdr3_nt: TGTGCCAGCAGCGCCACACCCCAGGCGGGGGAGACCCAGTACTTC

j_call: TRBJ1-4
v_call: TRBV9
clone_size: .
d_call: TRBD1
cdr3_aa: CASSLRTGSGEKLFF
cdr3_nt: TGTGCCAGCAGCTTACGGACAGGTAGTGGTGAAAAACTGTTTTTT

j_call: TRBJ2-7
v_call: TRBV2
clone_size: few
d_call: TRBD1
cdr3_aa: CASSGQGSGYEQYF
cdr3_nt: TGTGCCAGCAGCGGACAGGGTAGTGGGTACGAGCAGTACTTC

j_call: TRBJ2-5
v_call: TRBV11-3
clone_size: .
d_call: TRBD1
cdr3_aa: CASSLGTGVQETQYF
cdr3_nt: TGTGCCAGCAGCTTAGGGACAGGGGTCCAAGAGACCCAGTACTTC

j_call: TRBJ2-5
v_call: TRBV15
clone_size: .
d_call: .
cdr3_aa: CATSIQSGTQYF
cdr3_nt: TGTGCCACCAGCATTCAATCAGGGACCCAGTACTTC

j_call: TRBJ1-2
v_call: TRBV6-5
clone_size: .
d_call: .
cdr3_aa: CASSSTTGYGYTF
cdr3_nt: TGTGCCAGCAGTTCGACCACAGGGTATGGCTACACCTTC

j_call: TRBJ1-2
v_call: TRBV29-1
clone_size: .
d_call: .
cdr3_aa: CSAPLGGSVGGYTF
cdr3_nt: TGCAGCGCCCCCCTGGGAGGATCCGTCGGTGGCTACACCTTC

j_call: TRBJ1-1
v_call: TRBV19
clone_size: .
d_call: .
cdr3_aa: CASSSRNTEAFF
cdr3_nt: TGTGCCAGTAGTTCGCGGAACACTGAAGCTTTCTTT

j_call: TRBJ1-2
v_call: TRBV5-1
clone_size: .
d_call: TRBD1
cdr3_aa: CASSLAGTGGEGYTF
cdr3_nt: TGCGCCAGCAGCTTGGCAGGGACAGGGGGTGAGGGCTACACCTTC

j_call: TRBJ1-5
v_call: TRBV18
clone_size: .
d_call: TRBD1
cdr3_aa: CASSPGDRAGNQPQHF
cdr3_nt: TGTGCCAGCTCACCGGGTGACAGGGCTGGCAATCAGCCCCAGCATTTT

j_call: TRBJ2-5
v_call: TRBV19
clone_size: once
d_call: .
cdr3_aa: CASKSSVGRRQETQYF
cdr3_nt: TGTGCCAGTAAGTCTAGCGTAGGGAGGCGTCAAGAGACCCAGTACTTC

j_call: TRBJ1-2
v_call: TRBV9
clone_size: few
d_call: .
cdr3_aa: CASSVARSNYGYTF
cdr3_nt: TGTGCCAGCAGCGTAGCTAGGTCTAACTATGGCTACACCTTC

j_call: TRBJ2-1
v_call: TRBV4-1
clone_size: .
d_call: .
cdr3_aa: CASSPPGSYNEQFF
cdr3_nt: TGCGCCAGCAGCCCCCCGGGCTCCTACAATGAGCAGTTCTTC

j_call: TRBJ2-7
v_call: TRBV18
clone_size: .
d_call: TRBD2
cdr3_aa: CASSPSGGQLAYEQYF
cdr3_nt: TGTGCCAGCTCACCTTCGGGAGGGCAGCTAGCCTACGAGCAGTACTTC

j_call: TRBJ2-1
v_call: TRBV5-1
clone_size: .
d_call: TRBD2
cdr3_aa: CASSLEAGRINEQFF
cdr3_nt: TGCGCCAGCAGCTTAGAAGCGGGACGAATCAATGAGCAGTTCTTC

j_call: TRBJ1-3
v_call: TRBV6-6
clone_size: .
d_call: .
cdr3_aa: CASSYFYGNTIYF
cdr3_nt: TGTGCCAGCAGTTACTTCTACGGAAACACCATATATTTT

j_call: TRBJ2-3
v_call: TRBV2
clone_size: .
d_call: .
cdr3_aa: CASSQQGFGTDTQYF
cdr3_nt: TGTGCCAGCAGCCAGCAGGGATTTGGCACAGATACGCAGTATTTT

j_call: TRBJ1-2
v_call: TRBV6-5
clone_size: .
d_call: .
cdr3_aa: CASSYARTAAVYGYTF
cdr3_nt: TGTGCCAGCAGTTACGCACGGACAGCCGCGGTCTATGGCTACACCTTC

j_call: TRBJ2-2
v_call: TRBV6-4
clone_size: once
d_call: TRBD1
cdr3_aa: CASSTQGAGGELFF
cdr3_nt: TGTGCCAGCAGCACACAGGGGGCCGGCGGGGAGCTGTTTTTT

j_call: TRBJ2-2
v_call: TRBV19
clone_size: .
d_call: TRBD1
cdr3_aa: CASSTGGTNTGELFF
cdr3_nt: TGTGCCAGTAGTACAGGGGGCACGAACACCGGGGAGCTGTTTTTT

j_call: TRBJ1-4
v_call: TRBV15
clone_size: few
d_call: .
cdr3_aa: CATSRALNEKLFF
cdr3_nt: TGTGCCACCAGCAGAGCTTTAAATGAAAAACTGTTTTTT

j_call: TRBJ1-1
v_call: TRBV6-5
clone_size: .
d_call: TRBD1
cdr3_aa: CASSSGTGGTEAFF
cdr3_nt: TGTGCCAGCAGTTCCGGGACAGGTGGTACTGAAGCTTTCTTT

j_call: TRBJ1-2
v_call: TRBV30
clone_size: .
d_call: .
cdr3_aa: CAWRARVDYGYTF
cdr3_nt: TGTGCCTGGAGGGCCAGGGTAGACTATGGCTACACCTTC

j_call: TRBJ2-2
v_call: TRBV10-1
clone_size: once
d_call: TRBD1
cdr3_aa: CASSTGAANTGELFF
cdr3_nt: TGCGCCAGCAGCACAGGGGCCGCGAACACCGGGGAGCTGTTTTTT

j_call: TRBJ2-1
v_call: TRBV5-1
clone_size: .
d_call: TRBD2
cdr3_aa: CASSLQASGSAEQFF
cdr3_nt: TGCGCCAGCAGCTTGCAAGCTAGCGGGAGTGCTGAGCAGTTCTTC

j_call: TRBJ1-5
v_call: TRBV28
clone_size: few
d_call: .
cdr3_aa: CASSTVEQPQHF
cdr3_nt: TGTGCCAGCAGTACCGTAGAACAGCCCCAGCATTTT

j_call: TRBJ2-3
v_call: TRBV15
clone_size: .
d_call: TRBD2
cdr3_aa: CATSRGTSGTDTQYF
cdr3_nt: TGTGCCACCAGCAGAGGGACTAGCGGGACAGATACGCAGTATTTT

j_call: TRBJ1-2
v_call: TRBV6-6
clone_size: .
d_call: .
cdr3_aa: CASSQGVYGYTF
cdr3_nt: TGTGCCAGCAGTCAGGGCGTCTATGGCTACACCTTC

j_call: TRBJ2-5
v_call: TRBV19
clone_size: .
d_call: .
cdr3_aa: CASTGSGQETQYF
cdr3_nt: TGTGCCAGTACGGGGTCAGGACAAGAGACCCAGTACTTC

j_call: TRBJ2-3
v_call: TRBV5-4
clone_size: .
d_call: TRBD2
cdr3_aa: CASSSSGGGGDTQYF
cdr3_nt: TGTGCCAGCAGTTCTAGCGGGGGAGGAGGAGATACGCAGTATTTT

j_call: TRBJ2-7
v_call: TRBV5-5
clone_size: .
d_call: .
cdr3_aa: CASSLEAGLLEQYF
cdr3_nt: TGTGCCAGCAGCTTGGAGGCAGGGCTGCTGGAGCAGTACTTC

j_call: TRBJ1-1
v_call: TRBV6-5
clone_size: few
d_call: TRBD1
cdr3_aa: CASTQGVGTEAFF
cdr3_nt: TGTGCCAGCACTCAGGGGGTTGGCACTGAAGCTTTCTTT

j_call: TRBJ1-2
v_call: TRBV9
clone_size: once
d_call: .
cdr3_aa: CASSPRQALGGYTF
cdr3_nt: TGTGCCAGCAGCCCGAGACAGGCCCTCGGTGGCTACACCTTC

j_call: TRBJ2-7
v_call: TRBV19
clone_size: .
d_call: .
cdr3_aa: CASRTIGGYEQYF
cdr3_nt: TGTGCCAGTAGGACTATAGGGGGCTACGAGCAGTACTTC

j_call: TRBJ2-1
v_call: TRBV15
clone_size: .
d_call: TRBD1
cdr3_aa: CATQDRGRGNEQFF
cdr3_nt: TGTGCCACTCAGGACAGGGGGCGCGGTAATGAGCAGTTCTTC

j_call: TRBJ1-1
v_call: TRBV7-9
clone_size: .
d_call: .
cdr3_aa: CASSLGQGRDTEAFF
cdr3_nt: TGTGCCAGCAGCTTAGGGCAGGGGAGGGACACTGAAGCTTTCTTT

j_call: TRBJ2-1
v_call: TRBV7-3
clone_size: few
d_call: .
cdr3_aa: CASSLSGVDEQFF
cdr3_nt: TGTGCCAGCAGCTTGTCAGGGGTAGATGAGCAGTTCTTC

j_call: TRBJ1-5
v_call: TRBV2
clone_size: .
d_call: .
cdr3_aa: CASSKRGTGRGNQPQHF
cdr3_nt: TGTGCCAGCAGTAAACGGGGAACAGGGAGGGGCAATCAGCCCCAGCATTTT

j_call: TRBJ2-7
v_call: TRBV30
clone_size: .
d_call: .
cdr3_aa: CAWSVKGGTYEQYF
cdr3_nt: TGTGCCTGGAGTGTTAAGGGGGGGACCTACGAGCAGTACTTC

j_call: TRBJ1-2
v_call: TRBV5-4
clone_size: .
d_call: .
cdr3_aa: CASSDTDTEYGYTF
cdr3_nt: TGTGCCAGCAGCGATACGGACACCGAATATGGCTACACCTTC

j_call: TRBJ1-2
v_call: TRBV19
clone_size: .
d_call: .
cdr3_aa: CASSIPGGFHGYTF
cdr3_nt: TGTGCCAGTAGCATCCCGGGCGGGTTCCATGGCTACACCTTC

j_call: TRBJ1-4
v_call: TRBV7-8
clone_size: .
d_call: TRBD1
cdr3_aa: CASSPFQGANEKLFF
cdr3_nt: TGTGCCAGCAGCCCATTTCAGGGGGCGAATGAAAAACTGTTTTTT

j_call: TRBJ2-7
v_call: TRBV5-1
clone_size: .
d_call: .
cdr3_aa: CASSNLEENLYEQYF
cdr3_nt: TGCGCCAGCAGTAATCTGGAGGAAAACTTATACGAGCAGTACTTC

j_call: TRBJ2-1
v_call: TRBV2
clone_size: .
d_call: TRBD2
cdr3_aa: CASSEYPAGASHEQFF
cdr3_nt: TGTGCCAGCAGTGAATATCCAGCGGGAGCCTCCCATGAGCAGTTCTTC

j_call: TRBJ2-1
v_call: TRBV7-2
clone_size: .
d_call: TRBD2
cdr3_aa: CASPKSGRANEQFF
cdr3_nt: TGTGCCAGCCCAAAGAGCGGGAGGGCCAATGAGCAGTTCTTC

j_call: TRBJ2-1
v_call: TRBV7-9
clone_size: .
d_call: TRBD2
cdr3_aa: CASSSQMGTSGTYNEQFF
cdr3_nt: TGTGCCAGCAGCTCGCAAATGGGGACTAGCGGAACCTACAATGAGCAGTTCTTC

j_call: TRBJ1-2
v_call: TRBV19
clone_size: .
d_call: TRBD1
cdr3_aa: CASRDATGVSYGYTF
cdr3_nt: TGTGCCAGTAGGGATGCGACAGGGGTGTCCTATGGCTACACCTTC

j_call: TRBJ2-3
v_call: TRBV7-2
clone_size: .
d_call: TRBD2
cdr3_aa: CASSLFSSGREDTQYF
cdr3_nt: TGTGCCAGCAGCTTATTCTCCAGCGGGAGGGAAGATACGCAGTATTTT

j_call: TRBJ1-2
v_call: TRBV7-9
clone_size: .
d_call: TRBD1
cdr3_aa: CASSLTGRSNGYTF
cdr3_nt: TGTGCCAGCAGCTTGACAGGGCGTTCGAATGGCTACACCTTC

j_call: TRBJ1-1
v_call: TRBV7-6
clone_size: .
d_call: TRBD1
cdr3_aa: CASSLEDRGGTEAFF
cdr3_nt: TGTGCCAGCAGCTTAGAAGACAGGGGTGGCACTGAAGCTTTCTTT

j_call: TRBJ1-6
v_call: TRBV28
clone_size: .
d_call: .
cdr3_aa: CASSLMGGGTRASPLHF
cdr3_nt: TGTGCCAGCAGTTTAATGGGGGGGGGCACTCGGGCTTCACCCCTCCACTTT

j_call: TRBJ2-2
v_call: TRBV5-8
clone_size: .
d_call: TRBD2
cdr3_aa: CASSFPYSGGNTGELFF
cdr3_nt: TGTGCCAGCAGCTTCCCATATAGCGGGGGAAACACCGGGGAGCTGTTTTTT

j_call: TRBJ2-7
v_call: TRBV9
clone_size: once
d_call: TRBD2
cdr3_aa: CASSPPTSGRAGGHEQYF
cdr3_nt: TGTGCCAGCAGCCCACCGACTAGCGGGAGGGCCGGAGGCCACGAGCAGTACTTC